Below, 13 T cell receptor beta chains from the same sample are listed, as sequenced in a study of cytomegalovirus exposure and HLA in healthy donors. Primers included in the PCR were 60 Vbeta and 13 Jbeta primers. This table comes from immunoSEQ multiplex PCR, and its TCRdb copy is limited to in-frame clones, with some not included. The table has 85,000 to 120,000 clones, around 80% seen once. The sequencing input was PBMCs. Receptors originate from a man in his forties or fifties in good health and CMV-seronegative.

The chain recombines TRBV2 with TRBJ2-7; possibly TRBD1 for D (6 bases). CDR1 is SNHLY, CDR2 FYNNEI, per germline. This CDR3 spans 13 amino acids. Trimming took 6 bases from V and 6 from J, leaving 15 bases between them. CDR3 bases: TGTGCCAGCAGATTACAGGGAGTGGGCGAGCAGTACTTC. This codes for CASRLQGVGEQYF.

This rearrangement joins TRBV2 to TRBJ1-1, with D hard to call. The CDR3 runs to 14 residues. V was cut by 1 base and J by 1 base, with 7 bases left in between. The germline V gene has CDR1 SNHLY and CDR2 FYNNEI. Written as DNA, the CDR3 is TGTGCCAGCAGTGAAGTACGGGAGAACACTGAAGCTTTCTTT. It yields the protein CASSEVRENTEAFF.

The chain has TRBV28 and TRBJ2-1; 14 bases match TRBD2. J gave up 14 bases and V 5 bases, and 8 bases lay outside the gene matches. Germline lookup yields CDR1 MDHEN and CDR2 SYDVKM. The CDR3 runs 14 residues. The DNA for the CDR3 is TGTGCCAGCAGTCCTCCGACTAGCGGGGGGGCAGAGTTCTTC. This codes for CASSPPTSGGAEFF.

The rearrangement uses TRBV7-6 and TRBJ2-5; perhaps TRBD2 as D (6 bases). Germline CDR1 and CDR2: SGHVS and FNYEAQ. CDR3 size: 12 residues. V lost 4 bases and J lost 5, with 8 bases in between. CDR3 loop: CASSSGRETQYF. The DNA for the CDR3 is TGTGCCAGCAGCTCGGGGAGGGAGACCCAGTACTTC.

This clone was observed a handful of times. The chain uses TRBV25-1 and TRBJ2-1, with 8 bases fitting TRBD2. CDR1 MGHDK and CDR2 SYGVNS come from the germline V gene. The CDR3 totals 16 residues. The J segment lost 4 bases and the V segment lost 1 base, leaving 6 bases of the junction unmatched. DNA of the CDR3: TGTGCCAGCAGTGAATGGGCGGGGGGTCTATACAATGAGCAGTTCTTC. It yields the protein CASSEWAGGLYNEQFF.

The gene calls are TRBV5-1 and TRBJ2-7; 10 nucleotides agree with TRBD1. The V and J ends lost 5 bases and 4 bases, in that order; junction bases with no gene match: 9. Germline V gene lookup returns CDR1 SGHRS and CDR2 YFSETQ. CDR3 size: 15 residues. CDR3 in amino acids: CASRSGTGEFYEQYF. The CDR3 region has the DNA TGCGCCAGCAGATCCGGGACAGGGGAATTTTACGAGCAGTACTTC.

The chain carries TRBV6-1 and TRBJ2-5, with D perhaps TRBD2 (5 bases). Per germline, CDR1 MNHNS and CDR2 SASEGT. The V and J ends lost 7 bases and 2 bases respectively, with 14 bases between them. The CDR3 consists of 14 residues. The DNA of the CDR3 is TGTGCCAGCACCGAGGGATGGCAGCAAGAGACCCAGTACTTC. Protein sequence: CASTEGWQQETQYF.

J is TRBJ1-1 and V is TRBV15, with D unresolved. Germline CDR1 reads LNHNV; CDR2 reads YYDKDF (reference sequence). This CDR3 is 15 amino acids long. The ends were cut back, 0 bases at V and 1 base at J, with 9 bases in the middle. The DNA for the CDR3 is TGTGCCACCAGCAGAGAGAGAGGTAGGAACACTGAAGCTTTCTTT. This codes for CATSRERGRNTEAFF. The full variable domain, rest sourced from reference TRBV15 and TRBJ1-1, is DAMVIQNPRYQVTQFGKPVTLSCSQTLNHNVMYWYQQKSSQAPKLLFHYYDKDFNNEADTPDNFQSRRPNTSFCFLDIRSPGLGDTAMYLCATSRERGRNTEAFFGQGTRLTVV.

This clone has a handful of counts. The gene calls are TRBV25-1 and TRBJ1-3, with D possibly matching TRBD1 (5 bases). The CDR3 sequence is 15 residues long. Trimming cost V 4 bases and J 4 bases, with 14 bases left between them. Germline CDR1 MGHDK, CDR2 SYGVNS. Written as DNA, the CDR3 is TGTGCCAGCAGTGTTGCAGGGTCGAGAGGAAACACCATATATTTT. It is translated as CASSVAGSRGNTIYF.

This clone was seen a handful of times. V is TRBV23-1 and J is TRBJ2-7; D possibly corresponds to TRBD1 (5 bases). TRBV23-1 is an ORF; its function is uncertain. The V gene lost 0 bases and the J gene lost 9 bases, with 12 bases spanning the gap. This CDR3 has 13 residues. The CDR3 coding sequence is TGCGCCAGCAGTCAATCCCACAGGTTATGGCAGTACTTC. Translation: CASSQSHRLWQYF.

The genes are TRBV5-6 and TRBJ2-7; 7 positions match TRBD2. CDR1 is SGHDT and CDR2 is YYEEEE in the germline V gene. With 4 bases clipped from V and 2 bases from J, the junction kept 12 bases outside the gene matches. This CDR3 spans 16 amino acids. CDR3 region: CASSPRGGGVTYEQYF. CDR3 nucleotides: TGTGCCAGCAGCCCTAGGGGCGGGGGTGTTACCTACGAGCAGTACTTC.

V and J are TRBV6-1 and TRBJ2-5; D may be TRBD2 (6 bases). The DNA end is a closer match to TRBJ2-7, so the J assignment may be wrong. CDR3 size: 17 residues. CDR1 and CDR2 (germline): MNHNS, SASEGT. CDR3 residues: CASSEGGPGSGVYEQYF. The CDR3 DNA follows: TGTGCCAGCAGTGAGGGGGGACCCGGGTCCGGGGTATACGAGCAGTACTTC.

In its sample, this clone was seen a few times. V is TRBV11-3 and J is TRBJ2-3; TRBD2 aligns across 8 bases. J was trimmed by 1 base and V by 1 base; bases with no gene match: 7. CDR3 length equals 17 residues. CDR1 SGHNT and CDR2 YENEEA come from the germline V gene. CDR3 sequence reads: CASSLGARRGGTDTQYF. The CDR3 nucleotides are TGTGCCAGCAGCTTAGGGGCGCGGCGGGGGGGCACAGATACGCAGTATTTT.